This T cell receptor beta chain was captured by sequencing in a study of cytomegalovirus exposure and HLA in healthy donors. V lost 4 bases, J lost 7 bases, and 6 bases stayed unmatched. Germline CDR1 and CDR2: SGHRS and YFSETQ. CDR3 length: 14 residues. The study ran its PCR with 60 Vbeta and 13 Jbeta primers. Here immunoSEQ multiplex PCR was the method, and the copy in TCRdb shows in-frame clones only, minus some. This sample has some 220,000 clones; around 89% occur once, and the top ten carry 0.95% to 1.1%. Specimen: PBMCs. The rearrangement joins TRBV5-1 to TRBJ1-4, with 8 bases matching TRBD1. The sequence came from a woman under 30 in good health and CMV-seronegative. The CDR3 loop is CASSPYRGGEKLFF. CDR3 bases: TGCGCCAGCAGCCCATACAGGGGGGGTGAAAAACTGTTTTTT.